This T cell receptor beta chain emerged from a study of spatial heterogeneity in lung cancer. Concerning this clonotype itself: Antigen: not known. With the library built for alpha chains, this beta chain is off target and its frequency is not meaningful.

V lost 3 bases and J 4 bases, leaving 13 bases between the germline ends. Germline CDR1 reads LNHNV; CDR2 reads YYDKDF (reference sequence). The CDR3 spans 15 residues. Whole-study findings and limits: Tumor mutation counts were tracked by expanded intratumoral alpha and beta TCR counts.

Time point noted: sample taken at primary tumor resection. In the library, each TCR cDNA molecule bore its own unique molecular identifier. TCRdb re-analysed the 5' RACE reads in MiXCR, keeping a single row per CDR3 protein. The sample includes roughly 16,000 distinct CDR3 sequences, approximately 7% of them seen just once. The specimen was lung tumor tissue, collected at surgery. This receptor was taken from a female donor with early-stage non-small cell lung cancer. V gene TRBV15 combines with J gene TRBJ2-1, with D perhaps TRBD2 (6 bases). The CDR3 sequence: CATSSEHAGYNEQFF. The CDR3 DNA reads TGTGCCACCAGCAGCGAGCATGCGGGGTACAATGAGCAGTTCTTC.